A selection of T cell receptor beta chains follows, all from one sample in a study of human versus mouse CDR3 diversity and MHC coevolution. Assay: immunoSEQ multiplex PCR; the TCRdb copy retains only in-frame clones and omits some. The data contain about 77,000 clones, 85% to 95% of them seen just once; the ten biggest clones take up about 0.15%. The sample comprised naive CD4+ T cells from blood. The receptors shown here come from a person between 25 and 69 years old in good health. Each CDR3 is given with its conserved first and last residue. The D gene is left open where the match is weak. A row's size may be missing; if present it is once, few, many or a size class.

j_call d_call v_call cdr3_length clone_size cdr3_aa cdr3_nt
TRBJ2-2 TRBD1 TRBV30 14 NA CAWTTGSGTGELFF TGTGCCTGGACGACAGGGTCGGGGACCGGGGAGCTGTTTTTT
TRBJ2-7 TRBD1 TRBV7-9 15 NA CASSRKQGASYEQYF TGTGCCAGCAGCCGAAAACAGGGGGCTTCCTACGAGCAGTACTTC
TRBJ2-1 TRBD2 TRBV25-1 15 NA CASSEGLAVYNEQFF TGTGCCAGCAGTGAGGGACTAGCGGTCTACAATGAGCAGTTCTTC
TRBJ2-7 NA TRBV11-2 15 NA CASSLTQGGRYEQYF TGTGCCAGCAGCTTAACCCAGGGCGGTCGGTACGAGCAGTACTTC
TRBJ1-2 TRBD1 TRBV7-3 16 NA CASSSLPGTGPGGYTF TGTGCCAGCAGCTCGCTGCCCGGGACAGGGCCGGGCGGCTACACCTTC
TRBJ2-7 TRBD1 TRBV6-4 14 NA CASINRDRGYEQYF TGTGCCAGCATAAACCGGGACAGGGGGTACGAGCAGTACTTC
TRBJ2-7 NA TRBV21-1 16 NA CASSKGVRDNSYEQYF TGTGCCAGCAGCAAAGGAGTCCGGGACAACTCCTACGAGCAGTACTTC
TRBJ2-2 NA TRBV5-1 15 NA CASSLGTLNTGELFF TGCGCCAGCAGCTTGGGCACTTTGAACACCGGGGAGCTGTTTTTT
TRBJ2-3 TRBD2 TRBV5-4 14 NA CASTPSGGTDTQYF TGTGCCAGCACCCCAAGCGGGGGGACAGATACGCAGTATTTT
TRBJ1-1 NA TRBV1 14 NA CTSSQRGVNTEAFF TGCACCAGCAGCCAAAGAGGTGTGAACACTGAAGCTTTCTTT
TRBJ1-5 NA TRBV28 16 once CASSTPTDRPLGPQHF TGTGCCAGCAGCACACCCACCGACAGGCCGTTGGGGCCCCAGCATTTT
TRBJ1-2 NA TRBV11-2 14 NA CASSSEGTNYGYTF TGTGCCAGCAGCTCCGAGGGCACTAACTATGGCTACACCTTC
TRBJ1-2 TRBD1 TRBV2 12 NA CASSSGTVSYTF TGTGCCAGCAGTTCCGGGACAGTGAGCTACACCTTC
TRBJ2-5 NA TRBV18 17 NA CASSPVLLRGNQETQYF TGTGCCAGCTCACCAGTCTTACTTCGGGGGAACCAAGAGACCCAGTACTTC
TRBJ2-1 NA TRBV9 11 NA CASSVTTEQFF TGTGCCAGCAGCGTGACTACTGAGCAGTTCTTC
TRBJ2-7 NA TRBV14 18 NA CASSQAPFRQSMIYEQYF TGTGCCAGCAGCCAGGCGCCCTTTAGACAGAGCATGATCTACGAGCAGTACTTC
TRBJ1-3 NA TRBV5-1 15 NA CASSLDGSSGNTIYF TGCGCCAGCAGCTTGGACGGGAGTTCTGGAAACACCATATATTTT
TRBJ2-7 NA TRBV7-3 16 NA CASSLRDSWGKGEQYF TGTGCCAGCAGCCTCCGGGACTCCTGGGGGAAGGGCGAGCAGTACTTC
TRBJ2-1 NA TRBV2 18 NA CASRGQGIAGGSYNEQFF TGTGCCAGCAGGGGACAGGGAATAGCGGGAGGCTCCTACAATGAGCAGTTCTTC
TRBJ1-4 NA TRBV19 16 few CASSPGWGPTNEKLFF TGTGCCAGTAGTCCCGGGTGGGGCCCCACTAATGAAAAACTGTTTTTT
TRBJ1-1 NA TRBV28 15 NA CASIGQGQTNTEAFF TGTGCCAGCATAGGGCAGGGCCAAACGAACACTGAAGCTTTCTTT
TRBJ1-1 TRBD1 TRBV30 16 NA CAWNPGQGARDTEAFF TGTGCCTGGAATCCGGGACAGGGGGCTCGGGACACTGAAGCTTTCTTT
TRBJ2-3 TRBD1 TRBV7-9 15 NA CASSVRDRGLDTQYF TGTGCCAGCAGCGTCCGGGACAGGGGTTTAGATACGCAGTATTTT
TRBJ2-2 NA TRBV5-1 16 NA CASSLAGLRNTGELFF TGCGCCAGCAGCTTGGCCGGACTTAGGAACACCGGGGAGCTGTTTTTT
TRBJ2-2 TRBD2 TRBV5-4 17 NA CASSSGLAGGITGELFF TGTGCCAGCAGCTCGGGACTAGCGGGAGGAATCACCGGGGAGCTGTTTTTT
TRBJ2-3 TRBD1 TRBV4-1 15 NA CASSAPGQGTDTQYF TGCGCCAGCAGCGCACCGGGACAGGGAACAGATACGCAGTATTTT
TRBJ2-1 NA TRBV9 17 NA CASSGMTGTPLYNEQFF TGTGCCAGCAGCGGAATGACGGGAACGCCCCTTTACAATGAGCAGTTCTTC
TRBJ2-5 TRBD2 TRBV7-2 16 NA CASSLVAGAGRETQYF TGTGCCAGCAGCTTAGTCGCAGGAGCGGGGAGAGAGACCCAGTACTTC
TRBJ2-3 TRBD1 TRBV2 14 NA CASSQQGTTDTQYF TGTGCCAGCAGTCAACAGGGGACCACAGATACGCAGTATTTT
TRBJ2-7 TRBD1 TRBV5-1 14 NA CASSGPGQGNEQYF TGCGCCAGCAGCGGACCGGGACAGGGGAACGAGCAGTACTTC
TRBJ1-5 NA TRBV5-6 16 NA CASSLSNEGHNQPQHF TGTGCCAGCAGCTTGTCAAATGAGGGTCACAATCAGCCCCAGCATTTT
TRBJ2-2 NA TRBV4-2 15 NA CASSQVQFDTGELFF TGTGCCAGCAGCCAAGTACAGTTCGACACCGGGGAGCTGTTTTTT
TRBJ1-2 TRBD1 TRBV5-5 15 NA CASSSRGAGGYGYTF TGTGCCAGCAGCTCCCGAGGGGCAGGGGGCTATGGCTACACCTTC
TRBJ1-1 NA TRBV6-5 13 few CASSYSRNTEAFF TGTGCCAGCAGTTACTCGCGGAACACTGAAGCTTTCTTT
TRBJ2-7 TRBD2 TRBV5-5 15 NA CASSSGLAGAYEQYF TGTGCCAGCAGCTCGGGACTAGCGGGGGCCTACGAGCAGTACTTC
TRBJ2-2 NA TRBV7-3 16 NA CASSSTQGVVTGELFF TGTGCCAGCAGCTCCACACAGGGCGTGGTAACCGGGGAGCTGTTTTTT
TRBJ1-1 TRBD1 TRBV6-5 13 NA CASSYTGGTEAFF TGTGCCAGCAGTTATACAGGGGGCACTGAAGCTTTCTTT
TRBJ2-2 TRBD2 TRBV4-1 16 NA CASSQLAGGPSGELFF TGCGCCAGCAGCCAACTAGCGGGAGGGCCCTCCGGGGAGCTGTTTTTT
TRBJ1-1 TRBD1 TRBV7-8 15 NA CASSKRTGTNTEAFF TGTGCCAGCAGCAAAAGGACAGGGACGAACACTGAAGCTTTCTTT
TRBJ2-1 NA TRBV2 15 NA CASSGGGAGHNEQFF TGTGCCAGCAGCGGAGGGGGGGCCGGCCACAATGAGCAGTTCTTC
TRBJ2-3 NA TRBV11-2 14 NA CASRRLSGRDTQYF TGTGCCAGCAGACGACTCAGTGGGAGAGATACGCAGTATTTT
TRBJ2-7 NA TRBV19 13 NA CASSIGQSYEQYF TGTGCCAGTAGTATTGGGCAGAGCTACGAGCAGTACTTC
TRBJ2-3 NA TRBV6-5 14 NA CASSSLVKEALQYF TGTGCCAGCAGTTCGCTAGTAAAAGAGGCGCTGCAGTATTTT
TRBJ1-4 TRBD1 TRBV5-5 15 NA CASTRDRAFDEKLFF TGTGCCAGCACAAGGGACAGGGCATTTGATGAAAAACTGTTTTTT
TRBJ2-3 NA TRBV5-1 15 once CASSTQEYSTDTQYF TGCGCCAGCAGCACACAGGAGTATAGCACAGATACGCAGTATTTT
TRBJ2-3 TRBD2 TRBV16 16 NA CASSRGLAGVTDTQYF TGTGCCAGCAGCCGGGGACTAGCGGGAGTCACAGATACGCAGTATTTT
TRBJ2-7 TRBD1 TRBV28 13 NA CASTRDRASQQYF TGTGCCAGCACTAGAGACAGGGCCTCGCAGCAGTACTTC